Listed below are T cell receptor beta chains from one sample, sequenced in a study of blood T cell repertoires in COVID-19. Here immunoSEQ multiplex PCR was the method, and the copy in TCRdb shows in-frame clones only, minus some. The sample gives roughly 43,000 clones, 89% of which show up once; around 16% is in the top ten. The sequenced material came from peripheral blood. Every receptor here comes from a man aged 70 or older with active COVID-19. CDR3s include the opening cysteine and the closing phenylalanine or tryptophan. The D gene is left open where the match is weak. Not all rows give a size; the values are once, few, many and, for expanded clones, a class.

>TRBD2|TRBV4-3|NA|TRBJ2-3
CASSQDWGTSGGAEDTQYF
TGCGCCAGCAGCCAGGACTGGGGGACTAGCGGGGGGGCCGAGGATACGCAGTATTTT
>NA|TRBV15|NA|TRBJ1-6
CATSRREGADNSPLHF
TGTGCCACCAGCAGGCGGGAGGGAGCCGATAATTCACCCCTCCACTTT
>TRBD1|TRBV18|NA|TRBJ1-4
CASSPDRAGEKLFF
TGTGCCAGCTCACCGGACAGGGCAGGTGAAAAACTGTTTTTT
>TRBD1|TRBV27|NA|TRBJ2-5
CASSLRGQGDQETQYF
TGTGCCAGCAGTTTACGAGGACAGGGCGATCAAGAGACCCAGTACTTC
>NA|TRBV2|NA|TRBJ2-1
CASTPGTGWVNEQFF
TGTGCCAGCACTCCCGGAACAGGGTGGGTTAATGAGCAGTTCTTC
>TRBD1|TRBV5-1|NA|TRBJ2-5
CASSLMGQGEETQYF
TGCGCCAGCAGCTTGATGGGACAGGGGGAAGAGACCCAGTACTTC
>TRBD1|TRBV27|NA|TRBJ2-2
CASSSGTGGPGELFF
TGTGCCAGCAGTTCTGGGACAGGGGGTCCCGGGGAGCTGTTTTTT
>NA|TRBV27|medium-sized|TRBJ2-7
CASSLRDTSYEQYF
TGTGCCAGCAGCCTCCGGGACACGTCCTACGAGCAGTACTTC
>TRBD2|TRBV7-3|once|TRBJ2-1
CASSPRTSSAGNEQFF
TGTGCCAGCAGCCCCCGGACTAGCTCGGCGGGCAATGAGCAGTTCTTC
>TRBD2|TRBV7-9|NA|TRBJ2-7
CASSASFGLAEPYEQYF
TGTGCCAGCAGCGCCAGTTTTGGACTAGCGGAGCCCTACGAGCAGTACTTC
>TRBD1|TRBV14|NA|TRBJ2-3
CASSPGQARNTQYF
TGTGCCAGCAGCCCAGGACAGGCAAGAAATACGCAGTATTTT
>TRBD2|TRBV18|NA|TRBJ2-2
CASSPQGLAGNTGELFF
TGTGCCAGCTCACCACAGGGACTAGCGGGGAACACCGGGGAGCTGTTTTTT
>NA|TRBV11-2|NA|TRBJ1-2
CASSLIGQNYGYTF
TGTGCCAGCAGCTTAATAGGACAGAACTATGGCTACACCTTC
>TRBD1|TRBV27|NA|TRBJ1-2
CASRDRVLGNYGYTF
TGTGCCAGCAGGGACAGGGTTTTAGGAAACTATGGCTACACCTTC
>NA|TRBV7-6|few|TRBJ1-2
CASSAVFGVTANYGYTF
TGTGCCAGCAGCGCGGTCTTTGGGGTGACAGCTAACTATGGCTACACCTTC
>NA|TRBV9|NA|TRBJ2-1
CASSVLTESGEQFF
TGTGCCAGCAGCGTGCTTACTGAGTCAGGGGAGCAGTTCTTC
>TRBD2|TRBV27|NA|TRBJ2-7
CASRPAGRDFSEQYF
TGTGCCAGCAGACCTGCAGGGAGGGATTTTTCCGAGCAGTACTTC
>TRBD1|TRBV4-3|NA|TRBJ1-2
CASSQDRGGTGHGYTF
TGCGCCAGCAGCCAAGATCGTGGGGGGACAGGGCATGGCTACACCTTC
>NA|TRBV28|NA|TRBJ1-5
CASSPAGWGQPQHF
TGTGCCAGCAGTCCGGCAGGGTGGGGTCAGCCCCAGCATTTT
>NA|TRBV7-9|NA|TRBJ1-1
CASSLARQFSVDTEAFF
TGTGCCAGCAGCTTAGCGAGGCAGTTTTCCGTCGACACTGAAGCTTTCTTT
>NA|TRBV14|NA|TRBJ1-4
CASSQRAVSTNEKLFF
TGTGCCAGCAGCCAGCGAGCCGTTTCAACTAATGAAAAACTGTTTTTT
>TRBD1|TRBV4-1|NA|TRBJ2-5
CASSQDGIRGETQYF
TGCGCCAGCAGCCAAGATGGTATCAGGGGGGAGACCCAGTACTTC
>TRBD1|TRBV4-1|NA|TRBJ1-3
CASSFNQGALGNTIYF
TGCGCCAGCAGCTTTAACCAGGGGGCGCTAGGAAACACCATATATTTT